This T cell receptor (beta chain) was captured by sequencing in a study of blood T cell repertoires in COVID-19. Study information: Whether acute or convalescent, the COVID-19 samples came from the United States, Italy and Spain. Sources were T cells, B-cell-depleted T cells, or PBMCs; the material itself was cDNA or gDNA.

Germline CDR1 reads SGDLS; CDR2 reads YYNGEE. Trimming shortened V by 0 bases and J by 1 base, and 5 bases separated the two germline ends. The CDR3 consists of 13 residues. Which cohort a participant joined came from the clinical history participants gave. Concerning this clone itself: Within the sample, other DNA sequences also encode this same CDR3.

Authors' analysis steps: Counts of nucleated cells, estimated from reference gene primer amplification, were obtained. Only in-frame clones appear in the TCRdb table, and some are missing; sequencing was by immunoSEQ multiplex PCR. D and trimming were read from the DNA, whereas the V and J calls and clone size are those reported in that table. The sample holds 200,000 to 250,000 clones, just under 85% seen once. Sequenced material: PBMCs or T cells enriched from blood (not recorded which). This receptor was identified in a woman between 35 and 50 years old with acute COVID-19. V gene TRBV9 combines with J gene TRBJ2-7; no definite D call. DNA of the CDR3: TGTGCCAGCAGCGTAGACGGGTCCTACGAGCAGTACTTC. Its translation: CASSVDGSYEQYF.